The source of this TCR beta chain is a study of cytomegalovirus exposure and HLA in healthy donors. Some clones are missing from TCRdb's copy, which holds only in-frame ones; the method was immunoSEQ multiplex PCR. The sample comprises roughly 70,000 clones, approximately 80% of which are singletons, and about 3% rests with the top ten. Sequencing was done on a sample of PBMCs. The receptor was derived from a man aged 25 to 45 in good health and CMV-seronegative.

CDR3 coding DNA: TGTGCCAGCAGCTTAGCTGCGCACCACTCCTACAATGAGCAGTTCTTC. Translating it yields CASSLAAHHSYNEQFF. The chain recombines TRBV11-2 with TRBJ2-1, with D uncertain. The V gene lost 1 base and the J gene lost 0 bases, with 10 bases spanning the gap. CDR1 is SGHAT and CDR2 is FQNNGV in the germline V gene. The CDR3 is 16 amino acids.